This TCR beta chain is drawn from a study of blood T cell repertoires in COVID-19 (dated by TCRdb to about 2020). In terms of the full investigation: Samples from collaborators originated in the United States, Italy and Spain and spanned both the acute and convalescent phases of COVID-19. The prospective study material was composed of cDNA or gDNA derived from T cells, B-cell-depleted T cells, or PBMCs. Deeply sampled blood TCRbeta repertoires from subjects exposed to, actively infected with, or recovered from COVID-19 were included in the dataset. The repertoires were made available in a free public database intended to serve as a resource for research on the immune response to SARS-CoV-2. Samples were obtained from the ongoing ImmuneRACE study (first 160 participants) and from about 1,300 subjects provided by 6 global collaborators. Sample metadata almost always included a de-identified subject ID, COVID-19 status, age in years and sex. Where available, HLA class I and class II types were obtained from metadata supplied by the sample provider rather than from assay-based typing. What the work shows at the level of the full study, not this receptor alone: Clinical and demographic metadata were provided uncurated, with the amount varying by source and participant.

At the junction V is shortened by 2 bases and J by 9 bases, with 10 bases in between. The CDR3 covers 11 residues, taking in both the cysteine and the phenylalanine. The entry retains the CDR3 DNA only, 33 bases that are in frame from base 1. In the germline V gene (reference sequence), CDR1 corresponds to GTSNPN and CDR2 to SVGIG. Collaborating institutions collected whole blood in K2EDTA tubes following their own protocols. For TCRbeta analysis, collaborators shipped samples as frozen whole blood, isolated PBMCs, or DNA extracted from either of those sample types. The immunoSEQ Assay, a bias-controlled multiplex PCR, was used to amplify TCRbeta CDR3 regions from genomic DNA. The original pipeline was this. The number of nucleated cells in each sample was estimated by amplification of reference gene primers within the assay. To quantify the absolute abundance of each unique TCRbeta CDR3 rearrangement, sequence reads were collapsed and filtered. Productive Simpson clonality was computed per sample as the square root of Simpson's diversity index over productive rearrangements. TCRdb's version of the immuneACCESS table is confined to in-frame rearrangements and falls short of the full clone set. An unresolved V gene accounts for under half of the shortfall where checked; the remainder is of unknown origin. V, J and clone size were drawn from that table, and D and trimming were deduced from the DNA. For this sample there are about 140,000 clones; 88% appear just once. Jointly, the top ten make up about 1.5% of the sample.

Details on this clone: The antigen it binds to is not known. Base qualities are missing; no much larger clone stands one base away.

The receptor was derived from a woman aged 55-70 years with acute or convalescent COVID-19. Sequencing was done on a sample of peripheral blood. In this chain, TRBV30 is recombined with TRBJ1-2, with no D gene named confidently. CDR3 loop: CAWSLRMSYTF. The DNA sequence is TGTGCCTGGAGTTTGAGGATGAGCTACACCTTC.